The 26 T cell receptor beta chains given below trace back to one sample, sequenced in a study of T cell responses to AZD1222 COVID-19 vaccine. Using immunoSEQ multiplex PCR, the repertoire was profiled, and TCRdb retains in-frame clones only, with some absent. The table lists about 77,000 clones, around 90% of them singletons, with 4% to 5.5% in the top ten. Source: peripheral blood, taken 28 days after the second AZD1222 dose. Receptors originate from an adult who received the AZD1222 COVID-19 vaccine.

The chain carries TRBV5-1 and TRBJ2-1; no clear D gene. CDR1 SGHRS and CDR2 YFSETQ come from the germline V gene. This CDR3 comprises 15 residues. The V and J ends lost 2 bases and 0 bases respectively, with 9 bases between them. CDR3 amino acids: CASSFGTSSYNEQFF. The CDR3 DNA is TGCGCCAGCAGCTTCGGTACGAGCTCCTACAATGAGCAGTTCTTC.

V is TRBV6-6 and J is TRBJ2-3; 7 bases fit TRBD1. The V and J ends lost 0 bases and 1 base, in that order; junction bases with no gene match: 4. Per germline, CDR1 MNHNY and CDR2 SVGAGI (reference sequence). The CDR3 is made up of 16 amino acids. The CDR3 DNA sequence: TGTGCCAGCAGTTACTCGACAGGGTATGGCACAGATACGCAGTATTTT. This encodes CASSYSTGYGTDTQYF.

CDR3 amino acids: CASDPGGTGELFF. CDR3 nucleotides: TGTGCCAGCGATCCTGGCGGGACCGGGGAGCTGTTTTTT. The rearrangement links TRBV7-3 to TRBJ2-2; perhaps TRBD2 as D (5 bases). Germline CDR1 and CDR2: SGHTA and FQGTGA. The CDR3 loop spans 13 amino acids. V lost 8 bases, J lost 5 bases, and 12 bases lay in between.

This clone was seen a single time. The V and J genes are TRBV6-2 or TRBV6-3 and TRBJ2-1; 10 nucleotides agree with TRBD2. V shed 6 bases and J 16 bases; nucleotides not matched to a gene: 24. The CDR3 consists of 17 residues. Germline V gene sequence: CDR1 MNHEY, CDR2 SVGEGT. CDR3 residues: CASSSSPPTSGTDSPFF. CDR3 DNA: TGTGCCAGCAGCTCCTCGCCACCTACTAGCGGGACTGATTCGCCCTTCTTC.

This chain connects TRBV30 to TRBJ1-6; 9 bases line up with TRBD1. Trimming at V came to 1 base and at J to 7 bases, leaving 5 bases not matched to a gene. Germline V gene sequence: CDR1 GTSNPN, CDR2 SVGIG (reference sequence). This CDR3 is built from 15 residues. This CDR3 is CAWSGRTGANSPLHF. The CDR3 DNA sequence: TGTGCCTGGAGTGGCCGGACAGGGGCGAATTCACCCCTCCACTTT.

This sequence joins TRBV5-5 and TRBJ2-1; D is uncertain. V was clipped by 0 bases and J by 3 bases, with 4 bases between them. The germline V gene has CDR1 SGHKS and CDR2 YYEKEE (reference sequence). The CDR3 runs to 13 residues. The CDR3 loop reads CASSLAVYNEQFF. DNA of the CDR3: TGTGCCAGCAGCTTGGCAGTCTACAATGAGCAGTTCTTC.

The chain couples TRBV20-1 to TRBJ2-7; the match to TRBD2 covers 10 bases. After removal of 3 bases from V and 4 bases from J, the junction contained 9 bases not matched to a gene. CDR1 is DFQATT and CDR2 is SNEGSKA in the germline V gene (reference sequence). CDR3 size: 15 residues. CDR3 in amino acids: CSASGSAGGPYEQYF. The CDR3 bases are TGCAGTGCTAGTGGGTCAGCGGGAGGGCCGTACGAGCAGTACTTC.

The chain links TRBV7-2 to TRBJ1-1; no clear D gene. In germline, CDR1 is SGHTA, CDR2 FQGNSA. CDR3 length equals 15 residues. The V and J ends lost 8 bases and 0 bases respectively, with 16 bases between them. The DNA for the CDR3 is TGTGCCAGCTCCTTTCCCGGGGTAATGAACACTGAAGCTTTCTTT. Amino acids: CASSFPGVMNTEAFF.

The CDR3 region has the DNA TGTGCCAGCAGCCAAGACCCATATCGCACAGATACGCAGTATTTT. It codes for CASSQDPYRTDTQYF. The gene calls are TRBV4-2 and TRBJ2-3, with D unresolved. The ends were cut back, 0 bases at V and 1 base at J, with 8 bases in the middle. CDR3 length equals 15 residues. Germline CDR1 and CDR2: LGHNA and YNFKEQ.

CDR3 coding DNA: TGTGCCAGCAGTAACGGACAGGGGCGATTCATGAACACTGAAGCTTTCTTT. Translation gives CASSNGQGRFMNTEAFF. This chain connects TRBV27 to TRBJ1-1, with 9 bases that match TRBD1. Germline trimming cut 5 bases from V and 0 bases from J; bases unmatched to any gene: 10. CDR3 length equals 17 residues. Per the germline V gene, CDR1 is MNHEY and CDR2 is SMNVEV (reference sequence).

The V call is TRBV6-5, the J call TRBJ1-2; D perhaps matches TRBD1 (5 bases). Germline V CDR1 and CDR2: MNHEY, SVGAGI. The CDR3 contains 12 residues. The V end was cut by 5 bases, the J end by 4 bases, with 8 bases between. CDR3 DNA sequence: TGTGCCAGCAGTATCGGGACCTATGGCTACACCTTC. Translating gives CASSIGTYGYTF.

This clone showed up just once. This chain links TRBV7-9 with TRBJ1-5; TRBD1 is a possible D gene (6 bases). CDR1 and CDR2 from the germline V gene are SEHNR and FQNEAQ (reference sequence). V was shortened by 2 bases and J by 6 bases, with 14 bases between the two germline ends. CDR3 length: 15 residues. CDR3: CASSLPDRLSQPQHF. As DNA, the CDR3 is TGTGCCAGCAGCTTACCGGACAGACTAAGTCAGCCCCAGCATTTT.

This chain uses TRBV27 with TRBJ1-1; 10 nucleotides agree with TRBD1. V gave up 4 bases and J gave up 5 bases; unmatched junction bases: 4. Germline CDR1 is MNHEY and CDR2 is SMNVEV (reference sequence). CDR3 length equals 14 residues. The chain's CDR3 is CASSWTGGKTEAFF. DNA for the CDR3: TGTGCCAGCAGTTGGACAGGGGGGAAAACTGAAGCTTTCTTT.

CDR3 DNA: TGTGCCAGCGGGTGGGCTCTCCGGAACACCATATATTTT. This gives the protein CASGWALRNTIYF. J is TRBJ1-3 and V is TRBV28; D call uncertain. The CDR3 loop spans 13 amino acids. The germline V gene encodes CDR1 MDHEN and CDR2 SYDVKM. V was pared by 8 bases and J by 7 bases, with 15 bases between.

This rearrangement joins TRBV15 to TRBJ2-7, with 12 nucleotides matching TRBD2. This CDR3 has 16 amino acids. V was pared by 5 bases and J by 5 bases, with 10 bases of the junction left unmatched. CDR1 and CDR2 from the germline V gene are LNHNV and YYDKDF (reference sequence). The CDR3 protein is CATSGPSGRALDEQYF. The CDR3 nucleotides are TGTGCCACCAGCGGGCCTAGCGGGAGGGCCTTGGACGAGCAGTACTTC.

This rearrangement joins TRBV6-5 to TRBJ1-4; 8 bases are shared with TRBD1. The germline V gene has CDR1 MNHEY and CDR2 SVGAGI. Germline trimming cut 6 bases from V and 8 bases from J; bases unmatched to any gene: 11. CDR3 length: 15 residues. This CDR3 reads CASSADRGRGEKLFF. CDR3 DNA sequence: TGTGCCAGCAGCGCAGACAGGGGTCGAGGGGAAAAACTGTTTTTT.

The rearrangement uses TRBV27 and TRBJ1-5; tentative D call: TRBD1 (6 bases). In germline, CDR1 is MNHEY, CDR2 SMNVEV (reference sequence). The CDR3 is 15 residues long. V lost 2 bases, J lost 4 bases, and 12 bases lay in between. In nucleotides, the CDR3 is TGTGCCAGCAGTTTAGTGGCTCAGGGGAATCAGCCCCAGCATTTT. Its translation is CASSLVAQGNQPQHF.

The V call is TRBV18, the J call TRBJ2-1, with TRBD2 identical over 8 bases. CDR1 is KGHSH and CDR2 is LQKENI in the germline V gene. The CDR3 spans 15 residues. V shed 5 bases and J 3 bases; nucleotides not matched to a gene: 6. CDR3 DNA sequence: TGTGCCAGCTCAAGTACGGGAGGGAACTACAATGAGCAGTTCTTC. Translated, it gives CASSSTGGNYNEQFF.

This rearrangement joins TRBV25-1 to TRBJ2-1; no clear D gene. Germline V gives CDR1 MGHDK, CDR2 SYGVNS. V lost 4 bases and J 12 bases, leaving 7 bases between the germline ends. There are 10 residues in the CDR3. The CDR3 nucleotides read TGTGCCAGCAGTGGGGAAGGGCAGTTCTTC. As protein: CASSGEGQFF.

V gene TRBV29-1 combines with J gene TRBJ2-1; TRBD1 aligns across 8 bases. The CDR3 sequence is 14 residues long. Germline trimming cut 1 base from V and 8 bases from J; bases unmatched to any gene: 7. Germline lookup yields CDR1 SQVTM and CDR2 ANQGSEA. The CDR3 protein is CSVEAGGANYEQFF. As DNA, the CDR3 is TGCAGCGTTGAAGCAGGGGGCGCGAACTATGAGCAGTTCTTC.

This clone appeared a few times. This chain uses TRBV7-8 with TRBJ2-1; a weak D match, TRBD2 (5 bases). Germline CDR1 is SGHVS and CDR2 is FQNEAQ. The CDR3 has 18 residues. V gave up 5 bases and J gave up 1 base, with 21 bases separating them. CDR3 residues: CASSPSVLRAPSYNEQFF. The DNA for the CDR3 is TGTGCCAGCAGCCCCTCCGTGTTGAGGGCCCCTTCCTACAATGAGCAGTTCTTC.

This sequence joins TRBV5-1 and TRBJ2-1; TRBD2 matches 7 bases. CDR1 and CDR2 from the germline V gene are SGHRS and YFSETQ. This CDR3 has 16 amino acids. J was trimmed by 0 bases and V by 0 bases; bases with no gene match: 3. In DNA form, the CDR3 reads TGCGCCAGCAGCTTGGGGCTAGCGGCCTCCTACAATGAGCAGTTCTTC. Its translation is CASSLGLAASYNEQFF.

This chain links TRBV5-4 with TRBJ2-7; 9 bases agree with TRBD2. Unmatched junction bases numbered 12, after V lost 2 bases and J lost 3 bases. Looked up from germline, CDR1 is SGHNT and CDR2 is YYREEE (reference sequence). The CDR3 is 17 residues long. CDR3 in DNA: TGTGCCAGCAGCTTCGGCGGGAGGGGACAGAGGGGCTACGAGCAGTACTTC. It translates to CASSFGGRGQRGYEQYF.

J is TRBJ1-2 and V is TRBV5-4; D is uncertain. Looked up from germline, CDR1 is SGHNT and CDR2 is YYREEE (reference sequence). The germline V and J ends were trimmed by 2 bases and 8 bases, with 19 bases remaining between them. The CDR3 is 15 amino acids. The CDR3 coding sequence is TGTGCCAGCAGCTTTGACCAAAGTTGGACGGCGGGCTACACCTTC. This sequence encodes CASSFDQSWTAGYTF. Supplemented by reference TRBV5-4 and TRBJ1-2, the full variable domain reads ETGVTQSPTHLIKTRGQQVTLRCSSQSGHNTVSWYQQALGQGPQFIFQYYREEENGRGNFPPRFSGLQFPNYSSELNVNALELDDSALYLCASSFDQSWTAGYTFGSGTRLTVV.

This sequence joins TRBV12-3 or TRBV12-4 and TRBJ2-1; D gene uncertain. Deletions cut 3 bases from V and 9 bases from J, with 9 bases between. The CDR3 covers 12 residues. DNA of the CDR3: TGTGCCAGCAGTTTTCGGCTGGGTGAGCAGTTCTTC. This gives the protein CASSFRLGEQFF.

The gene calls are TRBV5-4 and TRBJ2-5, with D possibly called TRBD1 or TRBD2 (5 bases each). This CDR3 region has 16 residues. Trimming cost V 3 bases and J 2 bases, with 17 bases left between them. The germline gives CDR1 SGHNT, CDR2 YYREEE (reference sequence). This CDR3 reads CASSSAGAATQETQYF. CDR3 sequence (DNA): TGTGCCAGCAGCTCCGCCGGGGCGGCGACACAAGAGACCCAGTACTTC.